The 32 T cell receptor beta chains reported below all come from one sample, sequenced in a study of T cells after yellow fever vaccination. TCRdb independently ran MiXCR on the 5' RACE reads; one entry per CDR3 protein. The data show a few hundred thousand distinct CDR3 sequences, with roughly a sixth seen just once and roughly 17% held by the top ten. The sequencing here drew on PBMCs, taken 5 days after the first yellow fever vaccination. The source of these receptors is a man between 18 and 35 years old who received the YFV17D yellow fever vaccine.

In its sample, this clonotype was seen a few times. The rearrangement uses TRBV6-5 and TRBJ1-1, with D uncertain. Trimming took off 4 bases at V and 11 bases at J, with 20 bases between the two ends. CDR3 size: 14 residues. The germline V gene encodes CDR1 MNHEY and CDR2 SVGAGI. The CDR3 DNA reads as TGTGCCAGCAGTTCAGCGGACCGCCCAGAGTTGGCTTTCTTT. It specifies CASSSADRPELAFF.

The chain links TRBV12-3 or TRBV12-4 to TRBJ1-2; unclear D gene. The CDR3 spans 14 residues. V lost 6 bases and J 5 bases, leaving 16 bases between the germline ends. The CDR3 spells CASRGKGSFYGYTF. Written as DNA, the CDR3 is TGTGCCAGCAGGGGTAAAGGCAGCTTTTATGGCTACACCTTC.

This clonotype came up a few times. CDR3 bases: TGTGCCACTGGGGGGGGACCCGGCTACGAGCAGTACTTC. Its translation is CATGGGPGYEQYF. The gene calls are TRBV27 and TRBJ2-7; 7 bases fit TRBD2. Germline V lookup: CDR1 MNHEY, CDR2 SMNVEV (reference sequence). The CDR3 contains 13 residues. After removal of 10 bases from V and 3 bases from J, the junction contained 9 bases not matched to a gene.

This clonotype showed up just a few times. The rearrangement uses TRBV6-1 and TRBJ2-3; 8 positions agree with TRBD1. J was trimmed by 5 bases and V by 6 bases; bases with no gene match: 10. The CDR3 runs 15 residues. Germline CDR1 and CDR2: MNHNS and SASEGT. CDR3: CASRGWTGMGDTQYF. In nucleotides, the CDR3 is TGTGCCAGCAGGGGGTGGACAGGGATGGGAGATACGCAGTATTTT.

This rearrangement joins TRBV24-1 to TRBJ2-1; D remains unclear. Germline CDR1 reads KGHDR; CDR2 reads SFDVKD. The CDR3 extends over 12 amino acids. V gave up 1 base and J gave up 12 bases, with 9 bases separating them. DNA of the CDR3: TGTGCCACCAGTGATTTTGGGGTATCGCAGTTCTTC. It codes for CATSDFGVSQFF.

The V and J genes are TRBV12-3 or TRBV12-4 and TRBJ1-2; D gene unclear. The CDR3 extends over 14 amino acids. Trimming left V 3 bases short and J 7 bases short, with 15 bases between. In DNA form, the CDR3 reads TGTGCCAGCAGTTTCTTGGAGGGCCTAGGTGGCTACACCTTC. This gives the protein CASSFLEGLGGYTF.

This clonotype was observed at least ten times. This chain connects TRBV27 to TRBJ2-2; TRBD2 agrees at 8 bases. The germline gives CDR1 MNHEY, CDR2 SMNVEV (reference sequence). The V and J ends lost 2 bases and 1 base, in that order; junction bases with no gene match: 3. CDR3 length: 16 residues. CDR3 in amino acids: CASSLAGGLNTGELFF. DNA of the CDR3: TGTGCCAGCAGTTTAGCGGGGGGCTTGAACACCGGGGAGCTGTTTTTT.

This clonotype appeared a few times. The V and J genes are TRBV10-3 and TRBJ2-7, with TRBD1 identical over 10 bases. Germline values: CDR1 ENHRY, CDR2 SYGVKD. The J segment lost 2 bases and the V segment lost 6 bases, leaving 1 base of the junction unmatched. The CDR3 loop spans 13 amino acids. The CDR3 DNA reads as TGTGCCATCAGAGGGACAGGGGCCTACGAGCAGTACGTC. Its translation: CAIRGTGAYEQYV.

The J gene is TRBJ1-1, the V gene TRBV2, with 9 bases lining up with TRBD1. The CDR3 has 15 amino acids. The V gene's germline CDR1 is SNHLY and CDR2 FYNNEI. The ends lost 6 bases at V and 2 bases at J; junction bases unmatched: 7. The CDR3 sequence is CASRSLTGGNTEAFF. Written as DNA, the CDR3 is TGTGCCAGCAGGAGCTTGACAGGGGGAAACACTGAAGCTTTCTTT.

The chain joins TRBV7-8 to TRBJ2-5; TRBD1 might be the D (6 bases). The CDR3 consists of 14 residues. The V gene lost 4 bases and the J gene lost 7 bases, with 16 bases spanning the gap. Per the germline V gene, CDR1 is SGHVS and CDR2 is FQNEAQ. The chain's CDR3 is CASSSQQGWGTQYF. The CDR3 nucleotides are TGTGCCAGCAGCTCCCAACAGGGCTGGGGGACCCAGTACTTC.

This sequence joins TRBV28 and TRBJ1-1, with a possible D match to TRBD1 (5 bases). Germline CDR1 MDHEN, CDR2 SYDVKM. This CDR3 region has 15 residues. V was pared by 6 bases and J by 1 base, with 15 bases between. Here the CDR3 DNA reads TGTGCCAGCAGCTACCCGGGACGGACGAACACTGAAGCTTTCTTT. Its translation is CASSYPGRTNTEAFF. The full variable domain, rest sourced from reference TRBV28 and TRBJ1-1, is DVKVTQSSRYLVKRTGEKVFLECVQDMDHENMFWYRQDPGLGLRLIYFSYDVKMKEKGDIPEGYSVSREKKERFSLILESASTNQTSMYLCASSYPGRTNTEAFFGQGTRLTVV.

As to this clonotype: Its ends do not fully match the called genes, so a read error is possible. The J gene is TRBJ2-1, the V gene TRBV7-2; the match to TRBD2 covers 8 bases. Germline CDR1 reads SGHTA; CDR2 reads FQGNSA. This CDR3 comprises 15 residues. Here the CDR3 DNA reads TGTGCCAGCAGCTTAATAGTTCTAGCGGGCAATGTGCAGTTCTTC. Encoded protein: CASSLIVLAGNVQFF.

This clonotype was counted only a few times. The CDR3 loop is CASRSQGTRETQYF. The CDR3, as DNA: TGTGCCAGCCGATCCCAGGGGACTCGGGAGACCCAGTACTTC. This rearrangement joins TRBV6-1 to TRBJ2-5; the D call may be TRBD1 or TRBD2 (6 bases each). The V end was cut by 8 bases, the J end by 5 bases, with 18 bases between. Looked up from germline, CDR1 is MNHNS and CDR2 is SASEGT. This CDR3 has 14 residues.

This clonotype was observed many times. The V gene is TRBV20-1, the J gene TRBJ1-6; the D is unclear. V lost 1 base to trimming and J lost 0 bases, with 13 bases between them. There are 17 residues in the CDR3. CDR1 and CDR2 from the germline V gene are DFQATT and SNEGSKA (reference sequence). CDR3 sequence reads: CSARAHHQNSYNSPLHF. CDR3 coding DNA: TGCAGTGCTAGAGCCCACCACCAGAACTCCTATAATTCACCCCTCCACTTT.

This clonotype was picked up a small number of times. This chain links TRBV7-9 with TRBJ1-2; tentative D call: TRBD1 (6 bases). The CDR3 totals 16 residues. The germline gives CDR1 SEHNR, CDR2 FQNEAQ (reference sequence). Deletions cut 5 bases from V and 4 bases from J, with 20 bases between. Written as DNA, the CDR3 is TGTGCCAGCAGCGCAGAGACAGGAGAGACTTTCTATGGCTACACCTTC. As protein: CASSAETGETFYGYTF.

CDR3 sequence (DNA): TGTGCCAGCAGTTTAGGATTTGGGACCGGAGTTTGGGATACGCAGTATTTT. Translating gives CASSLGFGTGVWDTQYF. The V call is TRBV27, the J call TRBJ2-3, with D perhaps matching TRBD1 or TRBD2 (5 bases each). The V gene lost 2 bases and the J gene lost 6 bases, with 21 bases spanning the gap. CDR1 MNHEY and CDR2 SMNVEV come from the germline V gene (reference sequence). The CDR3 length is 17 residues.

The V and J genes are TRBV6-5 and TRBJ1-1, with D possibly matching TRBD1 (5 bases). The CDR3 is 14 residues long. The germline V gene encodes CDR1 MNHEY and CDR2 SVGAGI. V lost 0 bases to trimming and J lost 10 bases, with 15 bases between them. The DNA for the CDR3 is TGTGCCAGCAGTTACTCATCAGGGACTGATGGAGCTTTCTTT. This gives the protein CASSYSSGTDGAFF.

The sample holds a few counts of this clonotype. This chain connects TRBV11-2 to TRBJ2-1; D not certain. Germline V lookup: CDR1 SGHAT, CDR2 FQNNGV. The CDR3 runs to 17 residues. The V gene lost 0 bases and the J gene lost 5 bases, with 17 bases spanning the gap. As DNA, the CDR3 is TGTGCCAGCAGCTTAGAAAGCCCGATTGGAAGGAACAATGAGCAGTTCTTC. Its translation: CASSLESPIGRNNEQFF.

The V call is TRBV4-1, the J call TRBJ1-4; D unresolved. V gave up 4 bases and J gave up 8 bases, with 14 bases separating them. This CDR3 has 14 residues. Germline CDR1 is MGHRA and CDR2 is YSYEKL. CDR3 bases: TGCGCCAGCAGCCCAGGAGGGAGGGAGGAAAAACTGTTTTTT. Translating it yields CASSPGGREEKLFF.

This chain's CDR3 is CASRPGPLGTQYF. The CDR3 coding sequence is TGTGCCAGCCGACCGGGGCCGCTTGGGACCCAGTACTTC. The chain joins TRBV2 to TRBJ2-5, with D perhaps being TRBD1 or TRBD2 (5 bases each). V was cut by 8 bases and J by 7 bases, with 17 bases left in between. Germline CDR1 and CDR2: SNHLY and FYNNEI. The CDR3 has 13 amino acids.

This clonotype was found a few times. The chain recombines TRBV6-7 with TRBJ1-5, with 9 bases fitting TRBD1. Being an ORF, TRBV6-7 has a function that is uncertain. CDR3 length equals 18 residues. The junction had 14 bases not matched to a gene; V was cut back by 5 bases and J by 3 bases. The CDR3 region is CASSRPVTRTGVNQPQHF. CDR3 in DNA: TGTGCCAGCAGTCGACCAGTAACCCGGACAGGGGTCAATCAGCCCCAGCATTTT.

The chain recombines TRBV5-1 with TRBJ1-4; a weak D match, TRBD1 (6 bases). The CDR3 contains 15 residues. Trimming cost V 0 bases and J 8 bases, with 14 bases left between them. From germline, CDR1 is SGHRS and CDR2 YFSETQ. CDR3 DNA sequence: TGCGCCAGCAGCTTGGGGCCAGGGGAAGGGGAAAAACTGTTTTTT. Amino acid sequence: CASSLGPGEGEKLFF.

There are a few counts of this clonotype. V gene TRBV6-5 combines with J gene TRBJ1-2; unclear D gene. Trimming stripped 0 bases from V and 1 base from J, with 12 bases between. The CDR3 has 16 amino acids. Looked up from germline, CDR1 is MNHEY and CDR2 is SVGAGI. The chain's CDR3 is CASSYSEGGFNYGYTF. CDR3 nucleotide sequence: TGTGCCAGCAGTTACTCGGAGGGAGGGTTTAACTATGGCTACACCTTC.

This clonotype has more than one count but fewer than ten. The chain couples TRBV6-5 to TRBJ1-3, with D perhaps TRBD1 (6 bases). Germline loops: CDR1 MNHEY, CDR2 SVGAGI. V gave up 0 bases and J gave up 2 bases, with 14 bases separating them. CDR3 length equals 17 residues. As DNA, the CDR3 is TGTGCCAGCAGTTACTCGATTCAGGGGAATGCTGGAAACACCATATATTTT. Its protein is CASSYSIQGNAGNTIYF.

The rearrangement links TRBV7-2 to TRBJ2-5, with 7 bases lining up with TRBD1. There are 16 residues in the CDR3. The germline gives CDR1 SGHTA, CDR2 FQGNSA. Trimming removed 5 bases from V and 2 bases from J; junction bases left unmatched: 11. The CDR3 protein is CASSLRGQAPQETQYF. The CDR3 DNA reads TGTGCCAGCAGCCTGAGAGGACAGGCACCGCAAGAGACCCAGTACTTC.

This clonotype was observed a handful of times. CDR3 DNA: TGCGCCAGCCGGTTGGAAGAATCCTACGAGCAGTACTTC. Amino acids: CASRLEESYEQYF. The rearrangement joins TRBV5-1 to TRBJ2-7; D gene uncertain. The V end lost 7 bases, the J end lost 1 base, and 12 bases lay between the germline ends. The CDR3 consists of 13 residues. Germline-derived CDR1 and CDR2 are SGHRS and YFSETQ.

CDR3 protein: CASSPSDRGLGYTF. CDR3 DNA sequence: TGTGCCAGCTCACCTTCCGACAGGGGGCTTGGCTACACCTTC. The chain uses TRBV18 and TRBJ1-2, with 10 bases lining up with TRBD1. The CDR3 totals 14 residues. J gave up 7 bases and V 3 bases, and 5 bases lay outside the gene matches. CDR1 KGHSH and CDR2 LQKENI come from the germline V gene. Complete variable domain (other parts from reference TRBV18 and TRBJ1-2): NAGVMQNPRHLVRRRGQEARLRCSPMKGHSHVYWYRQLPEEGLKFMVYLQKENIIDESGMPKERFSAEFPKEGPSILRIQQVVRGDSAAYFCASSPSDRGLGYTFGSGTRLTVV.

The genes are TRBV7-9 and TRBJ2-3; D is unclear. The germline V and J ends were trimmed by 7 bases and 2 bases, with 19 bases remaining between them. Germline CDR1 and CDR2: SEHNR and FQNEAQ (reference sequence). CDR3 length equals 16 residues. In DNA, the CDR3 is TGTGCCAGCACCTTCCCAGCGCCCCCCTTCACAGATACGCAGTATTTT. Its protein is CASTFPAPPFTDTQYF.

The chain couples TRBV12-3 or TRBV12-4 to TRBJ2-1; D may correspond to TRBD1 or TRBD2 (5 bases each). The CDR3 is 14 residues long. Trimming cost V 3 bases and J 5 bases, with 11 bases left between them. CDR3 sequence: CASSFVGPNNEQFF. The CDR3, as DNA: TGTGCCAGCAGTTTTGTGGGACCTAACAATGAGCAGTTCTTC.

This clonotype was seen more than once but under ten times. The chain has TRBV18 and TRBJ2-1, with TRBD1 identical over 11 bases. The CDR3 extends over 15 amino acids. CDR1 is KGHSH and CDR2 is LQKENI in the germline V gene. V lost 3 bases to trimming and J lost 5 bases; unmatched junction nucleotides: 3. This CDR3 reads CASSPGQGADNEQFF. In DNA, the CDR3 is TGTGCCAGCTCACCCGGACAGGGGGCTGACAATGAGCAGTTCTTC.

CDR3 sequence (DNA): TGTGCCACCAGCAGAGATCTTACTAACACAGATACGCAGTATTTT. Protein sequence: CATSRDLTNTDTQYF. The genes are TRBV15 and TRBJ2-3; D is unresolved. The length of the CDR3 is 15 residues. Germline CDR1 LNHNV, CDR2 YYDKDF (reference sequence). The V end lost 0 bases, the J end lost 2 bases, and 9 bases lay between the germline ends. Full variable domain (remainder filled in from reference TRBV15 and TRBJ2-3): DAMVIQNPRYQVTQFGKPVTLSCSQTLNHNVMYWYQQKSSQAPKLLFHYYDKDFNNEADTPDNFQSRRPNTSFCFLDIRSPGLGDTAMYLCATSRDLTNTDTQYFGPGTRLTVL.

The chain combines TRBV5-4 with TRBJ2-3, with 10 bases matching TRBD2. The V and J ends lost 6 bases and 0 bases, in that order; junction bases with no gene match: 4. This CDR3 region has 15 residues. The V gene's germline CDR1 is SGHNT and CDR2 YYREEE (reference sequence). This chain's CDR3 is CASTSGGPSTDTQYF. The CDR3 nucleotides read TGTGCCAGCACTAGCGGGGGCCCTAGCACAGATACGCAGTATTTT.